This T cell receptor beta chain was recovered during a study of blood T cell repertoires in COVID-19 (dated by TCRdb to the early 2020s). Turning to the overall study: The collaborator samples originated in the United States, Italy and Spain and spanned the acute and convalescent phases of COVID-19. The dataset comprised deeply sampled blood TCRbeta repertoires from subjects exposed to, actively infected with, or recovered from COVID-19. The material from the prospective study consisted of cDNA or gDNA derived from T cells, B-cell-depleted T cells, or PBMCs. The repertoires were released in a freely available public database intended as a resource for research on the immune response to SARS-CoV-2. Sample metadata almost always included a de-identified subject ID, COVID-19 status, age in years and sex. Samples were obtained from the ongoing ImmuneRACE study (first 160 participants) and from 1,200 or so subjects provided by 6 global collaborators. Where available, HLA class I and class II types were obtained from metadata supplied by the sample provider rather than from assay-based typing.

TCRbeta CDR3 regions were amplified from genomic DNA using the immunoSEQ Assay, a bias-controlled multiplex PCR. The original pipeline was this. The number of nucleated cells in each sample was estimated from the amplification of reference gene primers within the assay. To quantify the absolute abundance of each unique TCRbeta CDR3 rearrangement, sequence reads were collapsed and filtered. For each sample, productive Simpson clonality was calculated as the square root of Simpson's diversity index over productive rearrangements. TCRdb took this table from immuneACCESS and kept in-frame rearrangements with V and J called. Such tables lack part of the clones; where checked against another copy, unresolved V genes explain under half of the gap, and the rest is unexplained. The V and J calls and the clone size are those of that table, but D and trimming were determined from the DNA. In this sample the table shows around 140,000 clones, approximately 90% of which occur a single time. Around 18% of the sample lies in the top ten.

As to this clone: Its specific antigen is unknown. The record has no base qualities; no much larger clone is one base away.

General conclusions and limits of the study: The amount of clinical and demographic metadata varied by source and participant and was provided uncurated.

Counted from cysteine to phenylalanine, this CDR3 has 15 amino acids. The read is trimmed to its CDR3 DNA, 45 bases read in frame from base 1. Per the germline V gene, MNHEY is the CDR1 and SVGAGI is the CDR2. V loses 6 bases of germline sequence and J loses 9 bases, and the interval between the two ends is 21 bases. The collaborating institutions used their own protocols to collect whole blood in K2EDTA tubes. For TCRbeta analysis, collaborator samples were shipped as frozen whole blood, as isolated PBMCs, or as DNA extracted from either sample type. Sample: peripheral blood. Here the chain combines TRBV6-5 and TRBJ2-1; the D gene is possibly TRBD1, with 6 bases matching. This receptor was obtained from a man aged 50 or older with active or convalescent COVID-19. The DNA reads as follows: TGTGCCAGCAGATATACCTCTTACAGGGTACCTGAGCAGTTCTTC. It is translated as CASRYTSYRVPEQFF.